Presented here are 14 T cell receptor beta chains from one specimen sequenced in a study of T cells after yellow fever vaccination (dated by TCRdb to about 2019). Reading the label with the study, this specimen's treatment or condition is: live attenuated yellow fever vaccine strain. To prepare the library, 5' RACE was applied. TCRdb records Illumina HiSeq 2500 as the sequencer. The raw public reads went through TCRdb reprocessing: fastp at Q25, MiXCR clone calling, in-frame beta chains kept. Each CDR3 protein appears once, grouped with its most common genes and DNA. In this sample the table shows hundreds of thousands of distinct CDR3 sequences, about 6% of which occur a single time. The ten largest clones capture about 15% of the sample. Sequencing used PBMCs, obtained 5 days after the yellow fever booster vaccination. The receptors originated from a man aged 25-45 years who received the YFV17D yellow fever vaccine.

This clonotype occurred a few times. This rearrangement joins TRBV7-2 to TRBJ2-2; D unclear. Germline lookup yields CDR1 SGHTA and CDR2 FQGNSA. V was trimmed by 3 bases and J by 7 bases, leaving 12 bases between them. This CDR3 region has 14 residues. The CDR3 reads CASSFSSVGGELFF. In nucleotides, the CDR3 is TGTGCCAGCAGCTTTAGTAGTGTCGGCGGGGAGCTGTTTTTT.

This clonotype was seen a handful of times. The gene calls are TRBV4-2 and TRBJ2-7, with TRBD1 as a possible D gene (6 bases). V lost 3 bases to trimming and J lost 0 bases, with 12 bases between them. The CDR3 contains 15 residues. Germline-derived CDR1 and CDR2 are LGHNA and YNFKEQ. The CDR3 DNA reads as TGTGCCAGCAGCCAGGCAGGGACAACCTCCTACGAGCAGTACTTC. Translation: CASSQAGTTSYEQYF.

This clonotype has a count of ten or more. V and J are TRBV29-1 and TRBJ1-4; D may be TRBD1 (6 bases). Trimming left V 5 bases short and J 5 bases short, with 9 bases between. Germline V gene sequence: CDR1 SQVTM, CDR2 ANQGSEA. CDR3 length equals 12 residues. The CDR3 here is CSVQGRNEKLFF. For the CDR3, the DNA is TGCAGCGTTCAGGGGAGGAATGAAAAACTGTTTTTT.

This clonotype was observed many times. J is TRBJ2-3 and V is TRBV4-3, with D maybe TRBD2 (5 bases). Germline CDR1 is LGHNA and CDR2 is YSLEER. With 4 bases removed from V and 2 bases from J, the gap between germline ends came to 16 bases. The CDR3 is made up of 16 amino acids. The CDR3 DNA sequence: TGCGCCAGCAGCCCCGGGAACTCCCGGTCCACAGATACGCAGTATTTT. Its translation is CASSPGNSRSTDTQYF.

Many counts were recorded for this clonotype. The J gene is TRBJ2-5, the V gene TRBV19; 7 bases are a match to TRBD1. J lost 4 bases, V lost 7 bases, and 12 bases had no gene match. Germline V gene lookup returns CDR1 LNHDA and CDR2 SQIVND (reference sequence). The CDR3 consists of 15 residues. This CDR3 reads CASTSGTGQLETQYF. The CDR3 nucleotides are TGTGCCAGTACCTCCGGTACGGGACAGTTAGAGACCCAGTACTTC.

This clonotype has only a few counts. V gene TRBV20-1 combines with J gene TRBJ2-3; no definite D call. There are 11 residues in the CDR3. The germline V and J ends were trimmed by 6 bases and 6 bases, with 10 bases remaining between them. Germline CDR1 is DFQATT and CDR2 is SNEGSKA (reference sequence). CDR3 protein: CSALPADTQYF. The CDR3 DNA is TGCAGTGCCCTCCCGGCGGATACGCAGTATTTT.

This clonotype was observed a handful of times. The chain links TRBV20-1 to TRBJ2-3; a weak D match, TRBD1 (5 bases). The V and J ends lost 4 bases and 4 bases respectively, with 9 bases between them. Germline CDR1 is DFQATT and CDR2 is SNEGSKA (reference sequence). The CDR3 runs to 12 residues. CDR3 residues: CSAIRVADTQYF. For the CDR3, the DNA is TGCAGTGCTATCAGGGTGGCAGATACGCAGTATTTT.

The rearrangement uses TRBV11-2 and TRBJ2-7; either TRBD1 or TRBD2 may supply D (5 bases each). Trimming removed 5 bases from V and 0 bases from J, with 20 bases in between. Germline V gene sequence: CDR1 SGHAT, CDR2 FQNNGV. This CDR3 spans 17 amino acids. The CDR3 DNA reads TGTGCCAGCAGCACCGCGATGGGACCAGCGCCCTCCTACGAGCAGTACTTC. Its protein is CASSTAMGPAPSYEQYF.

This chain connects TRBV6-2 or TRBV6-3 to TRBJ2-7, with unresolved D. V dropped 4 bases and J dropped 4 bases, with 17 bases sitting between them. The CDR3 length is 15 residues. CDR1 and CDR2 from the germline V gene are MNHEY and SVGEGT. The CDR3 region is CASSSLNIRSYEQYF. As DNA, the CDR3 is TGTGCCAGCAGTTCCCTAAACATCCGGTCGTACGAGCAGTACTTC.

This clonotype was counted many times. At one end, the junction sequence differs from germline, possibly due to a read error. The V gene is TRBV29-1, the J gene TRBJ2-3; D unclear. The CDR3 runs 12 residues. Germline CDR1 is SQVTM and CDR2 is ANQGSEA. CDR3 nucleotide sequence: TGCAGCGTTGACCGCAGCACAAATACGCAGTATTTT. Amino acid sequence: CSVDRSTNTQYF.

This rearrangement joins TRBV5-6 to TRBJ2-6, with D unresolved. The germline gives CDR1 SGHDT, CDR2 YYEEEE. The germline V and J ends were trimmed by 0 bases and 4 bases, with 14 bases remaining between them. This CDR3 is built from 17 residues. The CDR3 DNA reads as TGTGCCAGCAGCTTGGTTAGGTATCTGCCAGGGGCCAACGTCCTGACTTTC. This sequence encodes CASSLVRYLPGANVLTF.

This clonotype was found many times. V usage is TRBV5-1 and J usage is TRBJ2-1, with 7 bases that match TRBD2. Germline V gene lookup returns CDR1 SGHRS and CDR2 YFSETQ. CDR3 length equals 15 residues. The J segment lost 4 bases and the V segment lost 0 bases, leaving 4 bases of the junction unmatched. The CDR3: CASSLASGVYNEQFF. The CDR3 DNA reads TGCGCCAGCAGCTTGGCCAGCGGGGTATACAATGAGCAGTTCTTC.

This clonotype was picked up a small number of times. The CDR3 region has the DNA TGTGCCACTACTGACAGGGAGTACAATGAGCAGTTCTTC. This gives the protein CATTDREYNEQFF. The chain employs TRBV28 and TRBJ2-1; 7 nucleotides line up with TRBD1. J gave up 4 bases and V 10 bases, and 7 bases lay outside the gene matches. Germline V gene sequence: CDR1 MDHEN, CDR2 SYDVKM. This CDR3 has 13 amino acids.

The CDR3 spells CASSNPDYPLDEQYF. CDR3 sequence (DNA): TGTGCCAGCAGCAATCCGGACTATCCGTTAGACGAGCAGTACTTC. The chain has TRBV5-4 and TRBJ2-7; weak D call: TRBD2 (6 bases). CDR1 and CDR2 from the germline V gene are SGHNT and YYREEE (reference sequence). The length of the CDR3 is 15 residues. V was pared by 4 bases and J by 5 bases, with 19 bases between.